These 18 T cell receptor beta chains were all obtained from the same sample, sequenced in a study of T cell responses to AZD1222 COVID-19 vaccine (dated by TCRdb to 2020 to 2023). The time point label, read with the paper, signifies: about 28 days (+/-7) after the second vaccine dose. Libraries were made using the immunoSEQ multiplex PCR assay. TCRdb took over this immuneACCESS table, retaining in-frame rearrangements with V and J assigned. Such tables are incomplete; in checked studies, under half of the missing clones stem from an unresolved V gene, and the remainder is unexplained. The sample includes about 94,000 clones, with 85% observed a single time. Together, the top ten hold around 5% of the sample. Sequencing used peripheral blood, obtained 28 days after the second AZD1222 dose. Source of these receptors: an adult who received the AZD1222 COVID-19 vaccine.

V is TRBV7-9 and J is TRBJ2-5; no reliable D call. Trimming pared 1 base from V and 5 bases from J, leaving 5 bases between. In germline, CDR1 is SEHNR, CDR2 FQNEAQ (reference sequence). The CDR3 extends over 12 amino acids. The chain's CDR3 is CASSLVGETQYF. As DNA, the CDR3 is TGTGCCAGCAGCTTAGTAGGGGAGACCCAGTACTTC.

CDR3: CASMNNRGQSPLHF. The CDR3 DNA sequence: TGTGCCAGTATGAACAACAGGGGGCAATCACCCCTCCACTTT. The chain joins TRBV19 to TRBJ1-6; 9 bases match TRBD1. V lost 7 bases and J lost 10; bases outside the gene matches: 8. There are 14 residues in the CDR3. Germline assignment: CDR1 LNHDA and CDR2 SQIVND (reference sequence).

The chain is built from TRBV27 and TRBJ2-7; 9 bases are shared with TRBD1. This CDR3 is built from 18 residues. V was pared by 0 bases and J by 6 bases, with 15 bases of the junction left unmatched. Germline CDR1 MNHEY, CDR2 SMNVEV (reference sequence). CDR3 sequence reads: CASSLSTGGGQGFREQYF. CDR3 coding DNA: TGTGCCAGCAGTTTATCTACTGGTGGGGGACAGGGATTTCGCGAGCAGTACTTC.

The chain joins TRBV7-9 to TRBJ1-3; a possible D gene is TRBD1 (5 bases). There are 15 residues in the CDR3. Germline lookup yields CDR1 SEHNR and CDR2 FQNEAQ (reference sequence). Trimming cost V 10 bases and J 0 bases, with 16 bases left between them. CDR3 protein: CATYLGDDSGNTIYF. The CDR3 DNA reads TGTGCCACCTATTTGGGGGACGACTCTGGAAACACCATATATTTT.

The V and J genes are TRBV20-1 and TRBJ2-5; no firm D call. Germline CDR1 is DFQATT and CDR2 is SNEGSKA (reference sequence). The germline V and J ends were trimmed by 4 bases and 5 bases, with 8 bases remaining between them. CDR3 length equals 11 residues. The CDR3 nucleotides read TGCAGTGCTATTCTAGGGGAGACCCAGTACTTC. This translates into CSAILGETQYF.

The J gene is TRBJ2-7, the V gene TRBV15, with TRBD2 matching over 8 bases. The CDR3 loop spans 16 amino acids. Germline CDR1 is LNHNV and CDR2 is YYDKDF (reference sequence). V lost 3 bases to trimming and J lost 1 base; unmatched junction nucleotides: 8. In DNA, the CDR3 is TGTGCCACCAGCAGGCCCGGGAGCGGGAGTTCCTACGAGCAGTACTTC. Protein sequence: CATSRPGSGSSYEQYF. Full variable domain (rest looked up from reference TRBV15 and TRBJ2-7): DAMVIQNPRYQVTQFGKPVTLSCSQTLNHNVMYWYQQKSSQAPKLLFHYYDKDFNNEADTPDNFQSRRPNTSFCFLDIRSPGLGDTAMYLCATSRPGSGSSYEQYFGPGTRLTVT.

The chain combines TRBV2 with TRBJ1-1; D gene ambiguous. Germline assignment: CDR1 SNHLY and CDR2 FYNNEI. The V gene lost 5 bases and the J gene lost 5 bases, with 15 bases spanning the gap. This CDR3 has 14 residues. This chain's CDR3 is CASSSWGSGTEAFF. The CDR3 DNA reads as TGTGCCAGCAGTAGCTGGGGTTCGGGGACTGAAGCTTTCTTT.

This chain links TRBV18 with TRBJ2-5; D gene uncertain. V shed 3 bases and J shed 2 bases, with 7 bases lying between them. Germline V gene sequence: CDR1 KGHSH, CDR2 LQKENI. The CDR3 is 13 residues long. CDR3 region: CASSPLHQETQYF. CDR3 coding DNA: TGTGCCAGCTCACCCTTACATCAAGAGACCCAGTACTTC.

This clone was seen more than once but under ten times. This chain links TRBV28 with TRBJ2-7; a possible D gene is TRBD2 (5 bases). Looked up from germline, CDR1 is MDHEN and CDR2 is SYDVKM. Trimming took 3 bases from V and 3 from J, leaving 12 bases between them. This CDR3 spans 14 amino acids. CDR3 DNA: TGTGCCAGCAGTTTCCCGGCCGGGATCTACGAGCAGTACTTC. It is translated as CASSFPAGIYEQYF. The full variable domain, in which reference TRBV28 and TRBJ2-7 provide the parts outside the CDR3, is DVKVTQSSRYLVKRTGEKVFLECVQDMDHENMFWYRQDPGLGLRLIYFSYDVKMKEKGDIPEGYSVSREKKERFSLILESASTNQTSMYLCASSFPAGIYEQYFGPGTRLTVT.

V gene TRBV21-1 combines with J gene TRBJ1-1. TRBV21-1 is noted as a pseudogene. The CDR3 contains 15 residues. This chain's CDR3 is CASSKEGGMNTEAFF. The CDR3 DNA sequence: TGTGCCAGCAGCAAAGAGGGGGGAATGAACACTGAAGCTTTCTTT.

The chain recombines TRBV6-5 with TRBJ1-2; D not resolved. The V gene lost 0 bases and the J gene lost 4 bases, with 12 bases spanning the gap. Germline CDR1 MNHEY, CDR2 SVGAGI. The CDR3 has 15 amino acids. The CDR3 DNA follows: TGTGCCAGCAGTTACTCGCCCGACTATCGCTATGGCTACACCTTC. Translating it yields CASSYSPDYRYGYTF.

The chain employs TRBV11-3 and TRBJ2-7, with 9 bases that match TRBD1. Germline V CDR1 and CDR2: SGHNT, YENEEA. There are 14 residues in the CDR3. Unmatched junction bases numbered 8, after V lost 4 bases and J lost 7 bases. This chain's CDR3 is CASSSGQGKGEQYF. CDR3 bases: TGTGCCAGCAGCTCCGGACAGGGGAAGGGGGAGCAGTACTTC.

The chain is built from TRBV18 and TRBJ2-1, with D possibly TRBD2 on 6 matching bases. Germline-derived CDR1 and CDR2 are KGHSH and LQKENI. V was shortened by 6 bases and J by 4 bases, with 16 bases between the two germline ends. The CDR3 contains 15 residues. Here the CDR3 reads CASSRDSSTYNEQFF. CDR3 in DNA: TGTGCCAGCTCGCGGGACTCCAGTACTTACAATGAGCAGTTCTTC.

The chain carries TRBV18 and TRBJ2-4; tentatively, D is TRBD2 (5 bases). CDR3 length: 14 residues. The ends were cut back, 2 bases at V and 6 bases at J, with 11 bases in the middle. The germline gives CDR1 KGHSH, CDR2 LQKENI. CDR3 protein: CASSPERAGNIQYF. CDR3 nucleotide sequence: TGTGCCAGCTCACCAGAGAGGGCCGGAAACATTCAGTACTTC.

The chain employs TRBV7-2 and TRBJ2-7, with 9 positions matching TRBD2. J gave up 6 bases and V 5 bases, and 11 bases lay outside the gene matches. CDR1 and CDR2 from the germline V gene are SGHTA and FQGNSA. The CDR3 sequence is 15 residues long. CDR3 protein: CASSPFWREGGEQYF. CDR3 sequence (DNA): TGTGCCAGCAGCCCCTTTTGGCGGGAGGGGGGCGAGCAGTACTTC.

The CDR3 region is CASSHSGAGTEAFF. The CDR3 nucleotides are TGTGCCAGCAGCCACTCAGGGGCAGGGACTGAAGCTTTCTTT. The rearrangement links TRBV3-1 (or the pseudogene TRBV3-2) to TRBJ1-1; TRBD1 might be the D (6 bases). The V gene's germline CDR1 is LGHDT and CDR2 YNNKEL (reference sequence). The CDR3 spans 14 residues. V lost 3 bases, J lost 5 bases, and 13 bases lay in between.

This chain uses TRBV5-1 with TRBJ2-7, with D perhaps matching TRBD2 (6 bases). The CDR3 loop spans 14 amino acids. Trimming shortened V by 4 bases and J by 5 bases, and 16 bases separated the two germline ends. Germline lookup yields CDR1 SGHRS and CDR2 YFSETQ. The CDR3 protein is CASSLFRGGHEQYF. Written as DNA, the CDR3 is TGCGCCAGCAGCCTTTTCCGGGGAGGACACGAGCAGTACTTC.

This rearrangement joins TRBV3-1 (or the pseudogene TRBV3-2) to TRBJ2-5; tentatively, D is TRBD1 (5 bases). In germline, CDR1 is LGHDT, CDR2 YNNKEL (reference sequence). The length of the CDR3 is 16 residues. V was cut by 3 bases and J by 5 bases, with 19 bases left in between. CDR3 region: CASSQVTGRTPETQYF. In nucleotides, the CDR3 is TGTGCCAGCAGCCAGGTTACAGGACGCACCCCCGAGACCCAGTACTTC.